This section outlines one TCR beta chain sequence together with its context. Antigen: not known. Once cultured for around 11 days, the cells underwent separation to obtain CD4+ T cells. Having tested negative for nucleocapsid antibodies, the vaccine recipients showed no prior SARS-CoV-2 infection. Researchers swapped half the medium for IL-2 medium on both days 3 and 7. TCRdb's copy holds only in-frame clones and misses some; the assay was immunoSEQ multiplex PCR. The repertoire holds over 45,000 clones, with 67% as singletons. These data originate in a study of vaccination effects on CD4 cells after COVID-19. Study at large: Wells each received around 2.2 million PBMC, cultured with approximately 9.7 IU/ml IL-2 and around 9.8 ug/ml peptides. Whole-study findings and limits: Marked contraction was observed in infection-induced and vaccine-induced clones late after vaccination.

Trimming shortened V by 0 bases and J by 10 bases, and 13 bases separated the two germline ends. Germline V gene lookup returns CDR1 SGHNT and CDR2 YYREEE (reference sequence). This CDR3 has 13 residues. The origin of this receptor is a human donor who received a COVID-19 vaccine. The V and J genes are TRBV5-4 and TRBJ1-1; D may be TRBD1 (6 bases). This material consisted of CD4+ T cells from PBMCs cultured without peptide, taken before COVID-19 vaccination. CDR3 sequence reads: CASSLDRDYPAFF. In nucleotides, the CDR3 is TGTGCCAGCAGCTTGGACAGGGACTATCCAGCTTTCTTT. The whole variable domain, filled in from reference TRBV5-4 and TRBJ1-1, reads ETGVTQSPTHLIKTRGQQVTLRCSSQSGHNTVSWYQQALGQGPQFIFQYYREEENGRGNFPPRFSGLQFPNYSSELNVNALELDDSALYLCASSLDRDYPAFFGQGTRLTVV.